These T cell receptor beta chains were read from a single sample in a study of a mutant IDH1 vaccine in newly diagnosed glioma. Here immunoSEQ multiplex PCR was the method, and the copy in TCRdb shows in-frame clones only, minus some. The sample includes around 37,000 clones, 60% to 80% of them seen just once. The source was PBMCs, collected from a glioma patient treated with radiotherapy, temozolomide or both. The receptors derive from a man aged 40-49 years with glioma. Some clones in this sample may be carry-over from other donors' samples. Each CDR3 is given with its conserved first and last residue. The D gene is left open where the match is weak. Size tells how often a clone was seen (once, few, many) or the class of an expanded clone, and some rows leave it out.

d_call: TRBD1
v_call: TRBV7-2
j_call: TRBJ1-6
clone_size: -
cdr3_nt: TGTGCCAGCAGTTTCGTGGAAAGGGACAGGCCTAATTCACCCCTCCACTTT
cdr3_aa: CASSFVERDRPNSPLHF

d_call: -
v_call: TRBV5-4
j_call: TRBJ1-5
clone_size: once
cdr3_nt: TGTGCCAGCAGCTTGGCTCCGTCAGGGACGGAGCCCCAGCATTTT
cdr3_aa: CASSLAPSGTEPQHF

d_call: -
v_call: TRBV5-1
j_call: TRBJ1-1
clone_size: -
cdr3_nt: TGCGCCAGCAGCTTGTCGGGGGGCACTGAAGCTTTCTTT
cdr3_aa: CASSLSGGTEAFF

d_call: -
v_call: TRBV21-1
j_call: TRBJ1-1
clone_size: -
cdr3_nt: TGTGCCAGCAGCAAATCGGGGGGCTCGACCACTGAAGCTTTCTTT
cdr3_aa: CASSKSGGSTTEAFF

d_call: -
v_call: TRBV20-1
j_call: TRBJ1-1
clone_size: -
cdr3_nt: TGCAGTGCTGATAGATACGAAGCTTTCTTT
cdr3_aa: CSADRYEAFF

d_call: -
v_call: TRBV30
j_call: TRBJ1-6
clone_size: -
cdr3_nt: TGTGCCTGGAGTGGTCATCAGGGGTCATCACCCCTCCACTTT
cdr3_aa: CAWSGHQGSSPLHF

d_call: -
v_call: TRBV7-9
j_call: TRBJ1-1
clone_size: -
cdr3_nt: TGTGCCAGCAGCGCCGGTCTCGGGACTGAAGCTTTCTTT
cdr3_aa: CASSAGLGTEAFF

d_call: -
v_call: TRBV19
j_call: TRBJ1-6
clone_size: -
cdr3_nt: TGTGCCAGTAGTCTCCTTCGGGACACCCTGGGCAATTCACCCCTCCACTTT
cdr3_aa: CASSLLRDTLGNSPLHF

d_call: TRBD1
v_call: TRBV4-3
j_call: TRBJ2-2
clone_size: few
cdr3_nt: TGCGCCAGCAGCCAAGAGTCCCTTTGGGCAGGGGGATACACCGGGGAGCTGTTTTTT
cdr3_aa: CASSQESLWAGGYTGELFF

d_call: TRBD1
v_call: TRBV30
j_call: TRBJ1-6
clone_size: -
cdr3_nt: TGTGCCTGGAGTGTGCGGTGGAACAGGGGATTTTCACCCCTCCACTTT
cdr3_aa: CAWSVRWNRGFSPLHF

d_call: TRBD1
v_call: TRBV15
j_call: TRBJ1-2
clone_size: -
cdr3_nt: TGTGCCACCAGCGTCGACAGGGCTAGGGGCTACACCTTC
cdr3_aa: CATSVDRARGYTF

d_call: TRBD1
v_call: TRBV4-1
j_call: TRBJ2-5
clone_size: -
cdr3_nt: TGCGCCAGCAGCCTCTGGGACAGCACCCAAGAGACCCAGTACTTC
cdr3_aa: CASSLWDSTQETQYF

d_call: -
v_call: TRBV29-1
j_call: TRBJ2-7
clone_size: once
cdr3_nt: TGCAGCGTTGAACGGCAGGGGGGGATTTACGAGCAGTACTTC
cdr3_aa: CSVERQGGIYEQYF

d_call: -
v_call: TRBV28
j_call: TRBJ1-5
clone_size: few
cdr3_nt: TGTGCCAGCAGTTTGGGGTATCAGCCCCAGCATTTT
cdr3_aa: CASSLGYQPQHF

d_call: -
v_call: TRBV7-9
j_call: TRBJ2-2
clone_size: few
cdr3_nt: TGTGCCAGCAGCCCCAGTGGAGGGGAGTTAGAAACCGGGGAGCTGTTTTTT
cdr3_aa: CASSPSGGELETGELFF

d_call: -
v_call: TRBV5-1
j_call: TRBJ2-3
clone_size: -
cdr3_nt: TGCGCCAGCAATAAAGGGGACACAGATACGCAGTATTTT
cdr3_aa: CASNKGDTDTQYF

d_call: -
v_call: TRBV14
j_call: TRBJ1-1
clone_size: once
cdr3_nt: TGTGCCAGCAGCCTCGTCATGAACACTGAAGCTTTCTTT
cdr3_aa: CASSLVMNTEAFF

d_call: -
v_call: TRBV27
j_call: TRBJ1-5
clone_size: -
cdr3_nt: TGTGCCAGCACCAAACGGCCCCATAGCAATCAGCCCCAGCATTTT
cdr3_aa: CASTKRPHSNQPQHF

d_call: TRBD1
v_call: TRBV7-9
j_call: TRBJ1-1
clone_size: -
cdr3_nt: TGTGCCAGCAGCTCCCGGGACAGGGGGAACACTGAAGCTTTCTTT
cdr3_aa: CASSSRDRGNTEAFF

d_call: -
v_call: TRBV7-2
j_call: TRBJ1-2
clone_size: -
cdr3_nt: TGTGCCAGCAGCCCGGGGACCGACTCTAACTATGGCTACACCTTC
cdr3_aa: CASSPGTDSNYGYTF

d_call: -
v_call: TRBV9
j_call: TRBJ2-1
clone_size: -
cdr3_nt: TGTGCCAGCAGCGAGAGCAATGAGCAGTTCTTC
cdr3_aa: CASSESNEQFF

d_call: -
v_call: TRBV6-1
j_call: TRBJ1-5
clone_size: once
cdr3_nt: TGTGCCAGCAGTGACGAGGGGTTGTACAATCAGCCCCAGCATTTT
cdr3_aa: CASSDEGLYNQPQHF

d_call: -
v_call: TRBV29-1
j_call: TRBJ1-2
clone_size: -
cdr3_nt: TGCAGCGTTGGGGCAGGGGACTATGGCTACACCTTC
cdr3_aa: CSVGAGDYGYTF

d_call: -
v_call: TRBV2
j_call: TRBJ1-1
clone_size: -
cdr3_nt: TGTGCCAGCACGGGGAACACTGAAGCTTTCTTT
cdr3_aa: CASTGNTEAFF

d_call: -
v_call: TRBV10-1
j_call: TRBJ1-1
clone_size: few
cdr3_nt: TGCGCCAGCAGCAGATCGGGGAACACTGAAGCTTTCTTT
cdr3_aa: CASSRSGNTEAFF

d_call: -
v_call: TRBV6-5
j_call: TRBJ2-1
clone_size: -
cdr3_nt: TGTGCCAGCAGTCTCAGTAGAACCTCGGGTGAGCAGTTCTTC
cdr3_aa: CASSLSRTSGEQFF

d_call: -
v_call: TRBV5-1
j_call: TRBJ2-7
clone_size: once
cdr3_nt: TGCGCCAGCAGCTATTTAGGGCCGTTCCGCGACGAGCAGTACTTC
cdr3_aa: CASSYLGPFRDEQYF

d_call: -
v_call: TRBV5-1
j_call: TRBJ2-5
clone_size: -
cdr3_nt: TGCGCCAGCACTAACCGGGACACCGACCAAGAGACCCAGTACTTC
cdr3_aa: CASTNRDTDQETQYF

d_call: -
v_call: TRBV4-2
j_call: TRBJ2-3
clone_size: once
cdr3_nt: TGTGCCAGCAGCCAAGCCCCGGCAGATACGCAGTATTTT
cdr3_aa: CASSQAPADTQYF

d_call: -
v_call: TRBV11-2
j_call: TRBJ1-4
clone_size: -
cdr3_nt: TGTGCCAGCAGCTTAATATCGCGAGGGCATGAAAAACTGTTTTTT
cdr3_aa: CASSLISRGHEKLFF

d_call: -
v_call: TRBV10-2
j_call: TRBJ1-6
clone_size: -
cdr3_nt: TGCGCCAGCAGTGAAAAAAGAAGCAAAACCTATAATTCACCCCTCCACTTT
cdr3_aa: CASSEKRSKTYNSPLHF

d_call: -
v_call: TRBV18
j_call: TRBJ2-1
clone_size: -
cdr3_nt: TGTGCCAGCTCATCGGGACTTCCCTCCTACAATGAGCAGTTCTTC
cdr3_aa: CASSSGLPSYNEQFF

d_call: -
v_call: TRBV6-6
j_call: TRBJ2-7
clone_size: once
cdr3_nt: TGTGCCAGCAGTTACTCGAACTACGAGCAGTACTTC
cdr3_aa: CASSYSNYEQYF

d_call: TRBD1
v_call: TRBV19
j_call: TRBJ1-2
clone_size: -
cdr3_nt: TGTGCCAGTAGTATAGGACGGGACAGGGGGCGTTTTTTTAATGGCTACACCTTC
cdr3_aa: CASSIGRDRGRFFNGYTF

d_call: -
v_call: TRBV5-5
j_call: TRBJ1-3
clone_size: -
cdr3_nt: TGTGCCAGCCAAGAGAACTCTGGAAACACCATATATTTT
cdr3_aa: CASQENSGNTIYF

d_call: TRBD1
v_call: TRBV6-5
j_call: TRBJ1-1
clone_size: -
cdr3_nt: TGTGCCAGCAGTTACGCCGGGACAGGGGGCACTGAAGCTTTCTTT
cdr3_aa: CASSYAGTGGTEAFF

d_call: -
v_call: TRBV29-1
j_call: TRBJ2-1
clone_size: -
cdr3_nt: TGCAGCGTTGAAGGGGGCATTGTAAGCAATGAGCAGTTCTTC
cdr3_aa: CSVEGGIVSNEQFF

d_call: TRBD1
v_call: TRBV6-1
j_call: TRBJ1-1
clone_size: -
cdr3_nt: TGTGCCAGCAGTACAGACAGGGGACAAGCTTTCTTT
cdr3_aa: CASSTDRGQAFF

d_call: TRBD2
v_call: TRBV7-6
j_call: TRBJ2-3
clone_size: -
cdr3_nt: TGTGCCAGCAGCTTAGCGCTGCGGGGGAGTCCCACAGATACGCAGTATTTT
cdr3_aa: CASSLALRGSPTDTQYF

d_call: -
v_call: TRBV6-5
j_call: TRBJ2-1
clone_size: -
cdr3_nt: TGTGCCAGCAGTCCAGCCGGATTCTACAATGAGCAGTTCTTC
cdr3_aa: CASSPAGFYNEQFF

d_call: -
v_call: TRBV25-1
j_call: TRBJ1-2
clone_size: -
cdr3_nt: TGTGCCAGCAGTGAGAGGACTGCCCGGAGCGGCTATGGCTACACCTTC
cdr3_aa: CASSERTARSGYGYTF

d_call: -
v_call: TRBV25-1
j_call: TRBJ1-3
clone_size: -
cdr3_nt: TGTGCCAGCGAGTATTCTCCAGGAAACACCATATATTTT
cdr3_aa: CASEYSPGNTIYF

d_call: TRBD2
v_call: TRBV5-1
j_call: TRBJ2-7
clone_size: -
cdr3_nt: TGCGCCAGCAGCTTGGAGGTAGCGGGGCGTTCGAACTACGAGCAGTACTTC
cdr3_aa: CASSLEVAGRSNYEQYF

d_call: -
v_call: TRBV18
j_call: TRBJ1-1
clone_size: -
cdr3_nt: TGTGCCAGCTCACCACCCGTTCGGGGGCGAGACACTGAAGCTTTCTTT
cdr3_aa: CASSPPVRGRDTEAFF

d_call: -
v_call: TRBV5-1
j_call: TRBJ1-1
clone_size: -
cdr3_nt: TGCGCCAGCAGCTTGGAGCGACACACTGAAGCTTTCTTT
cdr3_aa: CASSLERHTEAFF

d_call: -
v_call: TRBV19
j_call: TRBJ1-1
clone_size: -
cdr3_nt: TGTGCCAGTACTACCGGGCCAACGGACGGCGGAGCTTTCTTT
cdr3_aa: CASTTGPTDGGAFF

d_call: TRBD2
v_call: TRBV10-2
j_call: TRBJ2-1
clone_size: -
cdr3_nt: TGCGCCAGCAGTCCGACTAGCATCACCTACAATGAGCAGTTCTTC
cdr3_aa: CASSPTSITYNEQFF

d_call: TRBD1
v_call: TRBV5-4
j_call: TRBJ1-1
clone_size: -
cdr3_nt: TGTGCCAGCAGCTTGGGGGGTATGGGACAGGGGGTAGGTGAAGCTTTCTTT
cdr3_aa: CASSLGGMGQGVGEAFF